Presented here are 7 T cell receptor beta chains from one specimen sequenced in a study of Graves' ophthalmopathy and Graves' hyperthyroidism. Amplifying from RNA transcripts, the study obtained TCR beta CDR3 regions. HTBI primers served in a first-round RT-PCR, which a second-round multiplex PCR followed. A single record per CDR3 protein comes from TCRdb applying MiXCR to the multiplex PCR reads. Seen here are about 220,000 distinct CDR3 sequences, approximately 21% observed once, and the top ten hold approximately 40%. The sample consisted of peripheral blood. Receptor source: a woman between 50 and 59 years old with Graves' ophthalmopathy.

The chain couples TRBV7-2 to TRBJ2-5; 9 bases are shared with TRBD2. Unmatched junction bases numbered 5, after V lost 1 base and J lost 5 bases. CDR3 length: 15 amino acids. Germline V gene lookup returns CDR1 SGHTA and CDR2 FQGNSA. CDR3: CASSLGAGGRETQYF. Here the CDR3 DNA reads TGTGCCAGCAGCTTAGGTGCGGGAGGGCGTGAGACCCAGTACTTC.

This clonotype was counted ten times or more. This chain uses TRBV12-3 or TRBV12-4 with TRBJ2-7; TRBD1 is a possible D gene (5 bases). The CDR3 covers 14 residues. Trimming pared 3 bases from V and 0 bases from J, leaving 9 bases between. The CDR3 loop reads CASSFDSFSYEQYF. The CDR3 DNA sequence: TGTGCCAGCAGTTTCGACAGTTTCTCCTACGAGCAGTACTTC.

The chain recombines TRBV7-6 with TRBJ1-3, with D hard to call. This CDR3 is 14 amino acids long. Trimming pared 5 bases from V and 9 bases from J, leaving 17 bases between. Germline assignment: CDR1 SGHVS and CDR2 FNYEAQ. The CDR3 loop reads CASSLDWGRGTIYF. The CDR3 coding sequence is TGTGCCAGCAGCCTTGATTGGGGTCGGGGCACCATATATTTT.

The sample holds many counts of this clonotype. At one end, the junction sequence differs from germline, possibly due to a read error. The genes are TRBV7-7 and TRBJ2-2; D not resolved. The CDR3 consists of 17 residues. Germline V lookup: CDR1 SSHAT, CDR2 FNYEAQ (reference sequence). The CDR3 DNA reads TGTGCTAGCAGCTTAAATCTGGGTCGCACGGCCACCGGGGAGCTGTTTTTT. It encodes CASSLNLGRTATGELFF.

This chain's CDR3 is CSASPTKNSPLHF. The CDR3 nucleotides are TGCAGTGCTAGCCCGACAAAAAATTCACCCCTCCACTTT. The chain carries TRBV20-1 and TRBJ1-6, with D uncertain. Trimming stripped 3 bases from V and 7 bases from J, with 10 bases between. The CDR3 has 13 residues. Germline assignment: CDR1 DFQATT and CDR2 SNEGSKA (reference sequence).

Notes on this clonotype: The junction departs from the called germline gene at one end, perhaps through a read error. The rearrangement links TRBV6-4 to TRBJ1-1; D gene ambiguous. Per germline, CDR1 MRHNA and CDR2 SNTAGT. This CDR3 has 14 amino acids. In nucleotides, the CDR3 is TGTGCCAGCAGGGACTCCAGTGAGAACACTGAAGCTTTCTTT. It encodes CASRDSSENTEAFF.

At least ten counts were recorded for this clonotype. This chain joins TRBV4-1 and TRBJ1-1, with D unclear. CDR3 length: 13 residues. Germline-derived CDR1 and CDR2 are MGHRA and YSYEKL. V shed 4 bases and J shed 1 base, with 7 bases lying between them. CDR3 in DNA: TGCGCCAGCAGCCGGGAGGAGAACACTGAAGCTTTCTTT. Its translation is CASSREENTEAFF.